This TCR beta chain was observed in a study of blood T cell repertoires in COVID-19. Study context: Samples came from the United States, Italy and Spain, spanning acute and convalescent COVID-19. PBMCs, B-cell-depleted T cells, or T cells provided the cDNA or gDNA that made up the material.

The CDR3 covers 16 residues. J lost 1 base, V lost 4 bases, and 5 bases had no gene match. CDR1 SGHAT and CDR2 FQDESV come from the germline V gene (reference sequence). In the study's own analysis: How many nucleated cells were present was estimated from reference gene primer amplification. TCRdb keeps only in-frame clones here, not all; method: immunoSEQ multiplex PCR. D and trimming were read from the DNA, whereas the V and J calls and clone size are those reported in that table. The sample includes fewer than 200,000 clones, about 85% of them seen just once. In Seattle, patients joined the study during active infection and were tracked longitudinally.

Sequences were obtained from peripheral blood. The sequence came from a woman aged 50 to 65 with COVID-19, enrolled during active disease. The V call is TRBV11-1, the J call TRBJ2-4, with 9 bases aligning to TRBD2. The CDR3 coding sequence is TGTGCCAGCAGCTCAATAGCGGGGGAGGCCAAAAACATTCAGTACTTC. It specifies CASSSIAGEAKNIQYF.